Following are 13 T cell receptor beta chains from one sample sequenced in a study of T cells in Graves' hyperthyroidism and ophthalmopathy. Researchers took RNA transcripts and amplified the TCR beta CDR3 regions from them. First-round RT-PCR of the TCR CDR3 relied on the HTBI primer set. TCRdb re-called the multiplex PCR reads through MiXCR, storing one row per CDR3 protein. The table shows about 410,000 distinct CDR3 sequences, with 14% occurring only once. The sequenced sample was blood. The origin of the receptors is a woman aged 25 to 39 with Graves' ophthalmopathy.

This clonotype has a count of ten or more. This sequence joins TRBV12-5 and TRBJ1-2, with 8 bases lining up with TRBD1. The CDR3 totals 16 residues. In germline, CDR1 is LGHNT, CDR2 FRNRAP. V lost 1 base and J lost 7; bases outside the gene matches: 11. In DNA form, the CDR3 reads TGTGCTAGTGGTTTGGCCGTCGGACAGGGAACGGTTGGCTACACCTTC. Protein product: CASGLAVGQGTVGYTF.

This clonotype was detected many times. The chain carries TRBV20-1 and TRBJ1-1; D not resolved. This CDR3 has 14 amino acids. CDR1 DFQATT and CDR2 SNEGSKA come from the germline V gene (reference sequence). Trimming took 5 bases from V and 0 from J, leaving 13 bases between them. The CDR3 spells CSAPFRNMNTEAFF. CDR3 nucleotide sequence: TGCAGTGCTCCTTTTCGTAACATGAACACTGAAGCTTTCTTT.

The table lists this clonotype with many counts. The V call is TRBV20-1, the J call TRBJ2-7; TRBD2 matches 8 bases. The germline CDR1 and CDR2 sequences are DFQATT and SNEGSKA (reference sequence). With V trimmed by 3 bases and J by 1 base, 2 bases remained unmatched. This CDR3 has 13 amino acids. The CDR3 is CSASGGASYEQYF. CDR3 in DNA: TGCAGTGCTAGCGGGGGGGCGTCCTACGAGCAGTACTTC.

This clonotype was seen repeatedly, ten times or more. CDR3 amino acids: CAWIAPGQGYYEQYF. CDR3 sequence (DNA): TGTGCCTGGATCGCACCGGGACAGGGATACTACGAGCAGTACTTC. This chain connects TRBV30 to TRBJ2-7, with TRBD1 matching 9 bases. CDR1 is GTSNPN and CDR2 is SVGIG in the germline V gene (reference sequence). V trimming: 4 bases; J trimming: 3 bases; junction bases outside the gene matches: 10. CDR3 length equals 15 residues.

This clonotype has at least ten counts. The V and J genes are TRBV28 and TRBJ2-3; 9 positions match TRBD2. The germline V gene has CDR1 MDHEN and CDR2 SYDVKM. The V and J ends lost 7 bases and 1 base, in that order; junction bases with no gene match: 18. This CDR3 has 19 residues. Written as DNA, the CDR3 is TGTGCCAGCAACTCCGTCCTAGCGGGGACCGATAGTGGCACAGATACGCAGTATTTT. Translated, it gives CASNSVLAGTDSGTDTQYF.

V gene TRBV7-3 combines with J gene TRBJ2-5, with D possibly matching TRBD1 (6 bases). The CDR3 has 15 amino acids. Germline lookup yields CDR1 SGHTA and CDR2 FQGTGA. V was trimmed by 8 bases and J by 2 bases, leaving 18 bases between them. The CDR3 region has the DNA TGTGCCAGCGCATTACAGGGATCGGAACAAGAGACCCAGTACTTC. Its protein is CASALQGSEQETQYF.

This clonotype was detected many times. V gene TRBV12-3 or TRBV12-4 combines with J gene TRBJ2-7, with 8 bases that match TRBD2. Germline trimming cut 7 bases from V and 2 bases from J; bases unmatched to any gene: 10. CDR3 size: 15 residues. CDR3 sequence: CASTPGSGGTYEQYF. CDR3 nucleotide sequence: TGTGCCAGCACCCCGGGGTCGGGGGGGACCTACGAGCAGTACTTC.

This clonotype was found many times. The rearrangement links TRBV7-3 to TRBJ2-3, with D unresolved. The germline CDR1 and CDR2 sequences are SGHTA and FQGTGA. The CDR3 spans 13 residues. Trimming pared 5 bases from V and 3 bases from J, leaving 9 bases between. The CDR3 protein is CASSLIRTDTQYF. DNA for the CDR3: TGTGCCAGCAGCCTCATTAGGACAGATACGCAGTATTTT.

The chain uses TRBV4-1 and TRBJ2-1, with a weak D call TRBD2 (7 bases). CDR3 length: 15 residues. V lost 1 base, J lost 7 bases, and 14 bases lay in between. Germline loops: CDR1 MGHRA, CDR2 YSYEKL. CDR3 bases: TGCGCCAGCAGCCAAGGGACAGCGGGGTTGAATGAGCAGTTCTTC. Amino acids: CASSQGTAGLNEQFF.

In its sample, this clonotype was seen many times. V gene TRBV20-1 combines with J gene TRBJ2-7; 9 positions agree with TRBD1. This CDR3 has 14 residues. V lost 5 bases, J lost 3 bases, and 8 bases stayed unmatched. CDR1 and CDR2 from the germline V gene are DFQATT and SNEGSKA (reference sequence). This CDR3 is CSADGDRALYEQYF. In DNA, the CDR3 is TGCAGTGCTGACGGGGACAGGGCCCTCTACGAGCAGTACTTC.

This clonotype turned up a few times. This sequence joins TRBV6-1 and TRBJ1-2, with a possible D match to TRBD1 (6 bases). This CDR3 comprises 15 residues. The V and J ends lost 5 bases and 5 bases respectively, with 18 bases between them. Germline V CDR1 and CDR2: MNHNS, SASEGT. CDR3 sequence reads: CASSSYSRQDYGYTF. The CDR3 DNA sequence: TGTGCCAGCAGTTCCTACTCGCGACAGGATTATGGCTACACCTTC.

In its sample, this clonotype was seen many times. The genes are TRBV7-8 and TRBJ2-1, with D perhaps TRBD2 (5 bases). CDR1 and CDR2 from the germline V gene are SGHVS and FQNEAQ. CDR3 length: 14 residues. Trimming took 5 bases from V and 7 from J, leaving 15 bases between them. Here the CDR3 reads CASSPRAQANEQFF. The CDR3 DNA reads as TGTGCCAGCAGCCCGAGGGCCCAGGCTAATGAGCAGTTCTTC.

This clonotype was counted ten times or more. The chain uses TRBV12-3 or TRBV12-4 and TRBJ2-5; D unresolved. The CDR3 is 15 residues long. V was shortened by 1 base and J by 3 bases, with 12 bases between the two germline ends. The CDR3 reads CASSLDYYVEETQYF. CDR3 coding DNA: TGTGCCAGCAGTTTAGATTACTACGTAGAAGAGACCCAGTACTTC.